Listed here is a single TCR beta chain. The target antigen is unknown. This PCR relied on a set of 60 Vbeta primers and 13 Jbeta primers. The repertoire was sequenced with immunoSEQ multiplex PCR; TCRdb's copy has only in-frame clones and lacks some. The sample contains 150,000 to 200,000 clones, under 80% of which appear only once. Germline values: CDR1 GTSNPN, CDR2 SVGIG (reference sequence). The CDR3 is made up of 14 amino acids. Trimming stripped 4 bases from V and 3 bases from J, with 16 bases between. The data stem from a study of cytomegalovirus exposure and HLA in healthy donors. Study as a whole: The Caucasian-associated ancestry cluster contained about four fifths of the roughly 400 genotyped donors.

Notes on the study in general: As immune exposure information, only CMV serostatus was available. Segments of the TCR beta V type were, in most cases, productive about 90% or about 30% of the time in an earlier analysis. Cytomegalovirus association was listed for roughly 160 TCR beta chains.

The TCR was taken from a human donor in good health. The sequencing sample was made of PBMCs. The V and J genes are TRBV30 and TRBJ2-7, with a tentative D call TRBD1 (6 bases). The CDR3, as DNA: TGTGCCTGGACGGATAGGGGGAGAGTCTACGAGCAGTACTTC. This encodes CAWTDRGRVYEQYF.